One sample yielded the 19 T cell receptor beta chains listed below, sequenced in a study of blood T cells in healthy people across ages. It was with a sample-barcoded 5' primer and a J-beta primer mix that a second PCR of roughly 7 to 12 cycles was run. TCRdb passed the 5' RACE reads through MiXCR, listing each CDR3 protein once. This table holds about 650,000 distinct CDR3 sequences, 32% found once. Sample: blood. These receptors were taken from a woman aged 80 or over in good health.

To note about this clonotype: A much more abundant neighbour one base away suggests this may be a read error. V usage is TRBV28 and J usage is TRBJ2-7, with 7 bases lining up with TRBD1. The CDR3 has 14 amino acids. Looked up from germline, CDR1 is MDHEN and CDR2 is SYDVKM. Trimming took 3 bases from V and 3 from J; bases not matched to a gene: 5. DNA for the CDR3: TGTGCCAGCAGTTTGGGACAGCTCCGCTACGAGCAGTACTTC. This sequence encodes CASSLGQLRYEQYF.

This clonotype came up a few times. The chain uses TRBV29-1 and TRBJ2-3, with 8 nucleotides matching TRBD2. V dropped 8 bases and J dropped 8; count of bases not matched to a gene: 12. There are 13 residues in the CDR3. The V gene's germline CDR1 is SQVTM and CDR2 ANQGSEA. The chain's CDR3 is CSFSGALGVTQYF. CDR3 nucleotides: TGCAGCTTTAGCGGGGCCCTCGGAGTTACGCAGTATTTT.

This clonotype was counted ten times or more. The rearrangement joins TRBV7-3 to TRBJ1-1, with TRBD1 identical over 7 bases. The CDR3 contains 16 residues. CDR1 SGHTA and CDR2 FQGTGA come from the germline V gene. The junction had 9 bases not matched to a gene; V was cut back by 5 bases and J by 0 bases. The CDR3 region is CASSVEGTVMNTEAFF. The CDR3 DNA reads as TGTGCCAGCAGCGTCGAGGGGACAGTGATGAACACTGAAGCTTTCTTT.

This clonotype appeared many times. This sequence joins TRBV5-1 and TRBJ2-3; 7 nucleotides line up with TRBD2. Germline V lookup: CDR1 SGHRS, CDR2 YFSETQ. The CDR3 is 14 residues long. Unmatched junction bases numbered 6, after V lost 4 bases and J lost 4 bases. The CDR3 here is CASSPTSRSDTQYF. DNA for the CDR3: TGCGCCAGCAGCCCGACTAGCAGATCAGATACGCAGTATTTT.

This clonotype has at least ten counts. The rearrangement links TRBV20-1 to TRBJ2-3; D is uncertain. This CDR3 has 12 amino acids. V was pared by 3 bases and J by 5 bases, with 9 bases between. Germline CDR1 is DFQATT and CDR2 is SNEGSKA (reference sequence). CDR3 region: CSASQAGDTQYF. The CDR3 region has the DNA TGCAGTGCTAGTCAGGCCGGAGATACGCAGTATTTT.

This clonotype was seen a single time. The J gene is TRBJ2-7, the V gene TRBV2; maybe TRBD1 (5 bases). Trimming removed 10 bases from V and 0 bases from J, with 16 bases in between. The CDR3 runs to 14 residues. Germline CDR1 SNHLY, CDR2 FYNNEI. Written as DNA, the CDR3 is TGTGCCACCAGACCCACAGGTCGCTCCTACGAGCAGTACTTC. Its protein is CATRPTGRSYEQYF. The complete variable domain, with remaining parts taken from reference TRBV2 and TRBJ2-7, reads EPEVTQTPSHQVTQMGQEVILRCVPISNHLYFYWYRQILGQKVEFLVSFYNNEISEKSEIFDDQFSVERPDGSNFTLKIRSTKLEDSAMYFCATRPTGRSYEQYFGPGTRLTVT.

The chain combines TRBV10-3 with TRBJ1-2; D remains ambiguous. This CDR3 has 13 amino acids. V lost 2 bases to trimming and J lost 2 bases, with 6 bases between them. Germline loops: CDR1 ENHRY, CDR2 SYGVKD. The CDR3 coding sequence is TGTGCCATCAGTGAGAAACGGAACTATGGCTACACCTTC. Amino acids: CAISEKRNYGYTF.

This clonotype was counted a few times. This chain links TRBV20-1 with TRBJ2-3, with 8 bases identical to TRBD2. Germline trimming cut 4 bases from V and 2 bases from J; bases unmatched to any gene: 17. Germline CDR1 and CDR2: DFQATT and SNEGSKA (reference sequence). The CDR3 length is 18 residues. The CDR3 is CSANLRGGGGPDTDTQYF. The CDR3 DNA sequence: TGCAGTGCTAACCTCAGGGGTGGCGGGGGGCCGGACACAGATACGCAGTATTTT.

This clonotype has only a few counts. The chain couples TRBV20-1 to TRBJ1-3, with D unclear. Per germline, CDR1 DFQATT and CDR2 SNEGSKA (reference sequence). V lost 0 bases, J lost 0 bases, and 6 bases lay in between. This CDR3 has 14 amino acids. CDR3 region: CSARESFSGNTIYF. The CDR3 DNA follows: TGCAGTGCTAGAGAAAGTTTCTCTGGAAACACCATATATTTT.

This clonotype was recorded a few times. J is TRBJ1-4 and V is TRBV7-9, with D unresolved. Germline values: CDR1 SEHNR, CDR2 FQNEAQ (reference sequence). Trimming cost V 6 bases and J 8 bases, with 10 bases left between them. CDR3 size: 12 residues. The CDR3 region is CASRPDGEKLFF. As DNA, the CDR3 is TGTGCCAGCAGGCCCGATGGGGAAAAACTGTTTTTT.

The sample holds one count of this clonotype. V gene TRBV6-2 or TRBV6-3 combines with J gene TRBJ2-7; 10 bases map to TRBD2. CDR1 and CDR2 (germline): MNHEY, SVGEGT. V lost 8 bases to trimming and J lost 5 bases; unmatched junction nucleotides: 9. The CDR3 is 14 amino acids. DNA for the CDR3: TGTGCCAGCCGAGGGACTAGCGAATTCGACGAGCAGTACTTC. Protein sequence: CASRGTSEFDEQYF.

CDR3 DNA sequence: TGTGCCAGCGCCCCCCGGGACAACCCTTCGGGTGAGCAGTTCTTC. Its translation: CASAPRDNPSGEQFF. This chain uses TRBV6-1 with TRBJ2-1; maybe TRBD1 (6 bases). CDR1 and CDR2 (germline): MNHNS, SASEGT. The CDR3 is 15 residues long. Trimming pared 8 bases from V and 9 bases from J, leaving 23 bases between.

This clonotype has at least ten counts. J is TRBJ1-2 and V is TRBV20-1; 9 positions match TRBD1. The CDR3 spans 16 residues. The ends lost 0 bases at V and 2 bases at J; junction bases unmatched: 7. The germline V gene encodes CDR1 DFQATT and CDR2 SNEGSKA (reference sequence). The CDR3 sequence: CSARDITGGGNYGYTF. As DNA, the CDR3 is TGCAGTGCTAGAGATATAACAGGGGGCGGCAACTATGGCTACACCTTC.

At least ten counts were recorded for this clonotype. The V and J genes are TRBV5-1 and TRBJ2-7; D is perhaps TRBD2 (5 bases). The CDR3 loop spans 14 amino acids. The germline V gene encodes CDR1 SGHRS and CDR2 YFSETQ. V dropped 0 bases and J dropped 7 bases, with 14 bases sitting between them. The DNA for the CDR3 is TGCGCCAGCAGCTTGGGGTCACCCACGGGGGAGCAGTACTTC. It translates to CASSLGSPTGEQYF.

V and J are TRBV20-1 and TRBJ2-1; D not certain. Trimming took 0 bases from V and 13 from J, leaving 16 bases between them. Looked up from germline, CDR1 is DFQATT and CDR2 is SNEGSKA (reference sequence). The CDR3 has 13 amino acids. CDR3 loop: CSARDPNGETQFF. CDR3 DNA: TGCAGTGCTAGAGATCCCAACGGAGAGACCCAGTTCTTC.

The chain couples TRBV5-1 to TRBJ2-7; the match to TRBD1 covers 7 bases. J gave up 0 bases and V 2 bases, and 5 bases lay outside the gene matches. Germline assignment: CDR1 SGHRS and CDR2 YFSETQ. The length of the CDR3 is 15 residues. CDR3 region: CASSFEGAFSYEQYF. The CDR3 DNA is TGCGCCAGCAGCTTCGAGGGGGCCTTCTCCTACGAGCAGTACTTC.

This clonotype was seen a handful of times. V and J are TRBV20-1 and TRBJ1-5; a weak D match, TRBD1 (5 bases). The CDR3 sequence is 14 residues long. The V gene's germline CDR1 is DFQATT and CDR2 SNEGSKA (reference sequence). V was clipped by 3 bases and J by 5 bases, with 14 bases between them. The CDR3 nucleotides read TGCAGTGCTAGTGGGCAGGGTAAAGATCAGCCCCAGCATTTT. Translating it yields CSASGQGKDQPQHF.

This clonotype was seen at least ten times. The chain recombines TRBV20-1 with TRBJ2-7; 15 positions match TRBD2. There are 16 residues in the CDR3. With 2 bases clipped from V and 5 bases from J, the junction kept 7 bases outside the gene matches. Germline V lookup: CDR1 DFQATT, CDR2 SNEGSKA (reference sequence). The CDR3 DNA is TGCAGTGCTAGACCGCCGGGACTAGCGGGGGGACACGAGCAGTACTTC. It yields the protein CSARPPGLAGGHEQYF.

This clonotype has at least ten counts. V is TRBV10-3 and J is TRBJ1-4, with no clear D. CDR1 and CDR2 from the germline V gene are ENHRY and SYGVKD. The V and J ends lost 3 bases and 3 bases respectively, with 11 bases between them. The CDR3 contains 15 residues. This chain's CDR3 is CAISDEGGPNEKLFF. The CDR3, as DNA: TGTGCCATCAGTGACGAGGGAGGACCTAATGAAAAACTGTTTTTT.